The rows below give T cell receptor beta chains drawn from one sample of a study of T-cell memory formation after mild COVID-19. TCRdb itself ran the 5' RACE reads through MiXCR, one entry per CDR3 protein. The table lists hundreds of thousands of distinct CDR3 sequences, about 20% of them singletons. Material: PBMCs or a T cell subset sorted from them (not recorded which). The source of these receptors is an adult woman who had mild COVID-19 (a few samples of this study predate the infection). Cell type and time point are not known. Each CDR3 is given with its conserved first and last residue. A D gene is named only where the DNA matches it firmly. Clone size is not always given. Where it is, it says once, few, many or a class for expanded clones.

j_call clone_size v_call d_call cdr3_aa cdr3_nt
TRBJ1-6 . TRBV24-1 . CATSREDNSPLHF TGTGCCACCAGCAGAGAAGATAATTCACCCCTCCACTTT
TRBJ1-4 . TRBV20-1 TRBD1 CSASGTDLPTNEKLFF TGCAGTGCTAGTGGGACAGACCTCCCAACTAATGAAAAACTGTTTTTT
TRBJ2-7 . TRBV20-1 . CSAGRGQNYEQYF TGCAGTGCGGGAAGAGGACAGAACTACGAGCAGTACTTC
TRBJ2-7 few TRBV5-4 TRBD1 CASSPGQVPAEQYF TGTGCCAGCAGCCCGGGACAGGTTCCGGCCGAGCAGTACTTC
TRBJ2-7 . TRBV5-1 . CASLEGNEQYF TGCGCCAGCCTTGAGGGCAACGAGCAGTACTTC
TRBJ2-1 few TRBV3-1 . CASSPQGGAYNEQFF TGTGCCAGCAGCCCGCAGGGGGGTGCCTACAATGAGCAGTTCTTC
TRBJ2-1 many TRBV4-1 . CASSQNLGGGGEQFF TGCGCCAGCAGCCAAAATCTGGGTGGGGGTGGTGAGCAGTTCTTC
TRBJ2-5 . TRBV7-6 . CASSPTPETQYF TGTGCCAGCAGCCCCACCCCAGAGACCCAGTACTTC
TRBJ1-2 . TRBV6-5 . CASRPTGRGNYGYTF TGTGCCAGCAGGCCAACGGGCAGGGGAAACTATGGCTACACCTTC
TRBJ2-5 . TRBV12-3/TRBV12-4 TRBD1 CASSPRLGRDRGPQETQYF TGTGCCAGCAGCCCCCGGTTGGGCCGGGACAGAGGACCCCAAGAGACCCAGTACTTC
TRBJ2-6 few TRBV11-2 . CASTRPSGANVLTF TGTGCCAGCACCCGCCCATCTGGGGCCAACGTCCTGACTTTC
TRBJ2-3 few TRBV7-6 TRBD1 CASSLPTGESTDTQYF TGTGCCAGCAGCCTTCCTACAGGGGAGAGCACAGATACGCAGTATTTT
TRBJ1-5 . TRBV19 . CASTETVGNNQPQHF TGTGCCAGTACCGAAACTGTGGGGAATAATCAGCCCCAGCATTTT
TRBJ2-7 . TRBV11-2 TRBD1 CASSGTSGTGDYEQYF TGTGCCAGCAGCGGAACTTCCGGGACAGGAGATTACGAGCAGTACTTC
TRBJ2-1 few TRBV5-6 TRBD2 CASSSLWTSLIF TGTGCCAGCAGCTCCCTCTGGACTAGCCTCATCTTC
TRBJ2-3 . TRBV18 TRBD1 CASSPKPTGGGTDTQYF TGTGCCAGCTCACCTAAGCCGACAGGGGGTGGCACAGATACGCAGTATTTT
TRBJ1-6 few TRBV10-3 . CAIEEDKVNSPLHF TGTGCCATCGAGGAGGACAAGGTGAATTCACCCCTCCACTTT
TRBJ1-5 many TRBV20-1 . CSARASGNPNQPQHF TGCAGTGCTAGGGCTTCGGGGAATCCCAATCAGCCCCAGCATTTT
TRBJ2-7 . TRBV14 TRBD1 CASSQGGQSYEQYF TGTGCCAGCAGCCAAGGGGGACAGAGCTACGAGCAGTACTTC
TRBJ2-3 few TRBV9 . CASSARTLDTQYF TGTGCCAGCAGCGCCCGGACTTTGGATACGCAGTATTTT
TRBJ2-7 . TRBV6-5 TRBD1 CASSYSSPIPETGRYYEQYF TGTGCCAGCAGTTACTCGAGCCCCATCCCCGAGACAGGGCGCTACTACGAGCAGTACTTC
TRBJ2-5 . TRBV20-1 TRBD2 CSARLAGGPNQETQYF TGCAGTGCTAGACTAGCGGGAGGGCCGAACCAAGAGACCCAGTACTTC
TRBJ2-5 . TRBV2 . CASSPEGRQKETQYF TGTGCCAGCAGCCCGGAGGGAAGGCAGAAAGAGACCCAGTACTTC
TRBJ2-7 . TRBV9 TRBD2 CASSVESGTSGGRLYF TGTGCCAGCAGCGTAGAGTCCGGGACTAGCGGGGGGCGGTTGTACTTC
TRBJ1-3 few TRBV12-3/TRBV12-4 . CASSQGIRGNTIYF TGTGCCAGCAGTCAGGGTATTCGGGGAAACACCATATATTTT
TRBJ2-5 . TRBV24-1 TRBD2 CATSPGLAGGPSLETQYF TGTGCCACCAGTCCGGGACTAGCGGGAGGGCCTTCTCTGGAGACCCAGTACTTC
TRBJ2-7 . TRBV20-1 . CSARDSAGRGYEQYF TGCAGTGCTAGAGATTCGGCGGGGAGGGGGTACGAGCAGTACTTC
TRBJ2-2 few TRBV4-2 TRBD1 CASSLSGTGGTGELFF TGTGCCAGCAGCCTGTCCGGGACAGGAGGGACCGGGGAGCTGTTTTTT
TRBJ1-2 . TRBV5-4 . CASSEAGTPYGYTF TGTGCCAGCAGCGAAGCCGGGACACCCTATGGCTACACCTTC
TRBJ2-7 many TRBV20-1 TRBD2 CSASGGGTSYEQYF TGCAGTGCTAGCGGCGGGGGAACCTCCTACGAGCAGTACTTC
TRBJ2-7 . TRBV20-1 TRBD2 CSAARGLAGTYEQYF TGCAGTGCCGCCCGGGGACTAGCGGGGACCTACGAGCAGTACTTC
TRBJ2-1 . TRBV15 . CATSRDTTEQFF TGTGCCACCAGCAGAGACACGACCGAGCAGTTCTTC
TRBJ1-5 few TRBV5-1 . CASSLDGGVSNQPQHF TGCGCCAGCAGCTTGGATGGGGGGGTAAGCAATCAGCCCCAGCATTTT
TRBJ2-5 . TRBV4-1 TRBD1 CASSYPGGPGTQYF TGCGCCAGCAGCTATCCAGGGGGACCAGGGACCCAGTACTTC
TRBJ2-3 . TRBV5-1 TRBD1 CASSGTAGTDTQYF TGCGCCAGCAGCGGGACAGCCGGCACAGATACGCAGTATTTT
TRBJ2-7 once TRBV6-5 . CASSYNQGSYEQYF TGTGCCAGCAGTTACAATCAGGGTTCCTACGAGCAGTACTTC
TRBJ2-7 . TRBV29-1 . CSIGGAANEQYF TGCAGCATTGGGGGGGCCGCGAACGAGCAGTACTTC
TRBJ2-5 . TRBV5-1 . CASSIYAGKTQYF TGCGCCAGCAGCATCTACGCGGGGAAGACCCAGTACTTC
TRBJ2-1 few TRBV27 TRBD2 CASSRAGGPGEQFF TGTGCCAGCAGTCGAGCGGGAGGGCCGGGTGAGCAGTTCTTC
TRBJ2-5 . TRBV7-9 TRBD1 CASSPGTGVRETQYF TGTGCCAGCAGCCCAGGGACAGGGGTGCGAGAGACCCAGTACTTC
TRBJ1-2 . TRBV7-9 TRBD1 CASIRPGQRNYGYTF TGTGCCAGCATCCGACCGGGACAGAGAAACTATGGCTACACCTTC
TRBJ1-5 few TRBV4-1 TRBD1 CASSQGARGQFGNQPQHF TGCGCCAGCAGCCAAGGGGCCAGGGGGCAATTCGGCAATCAGCCCCAGCATTTT
TRBJ1-4 . TRBV18 . CASSREVRGEKLFF TGTGCCAGCTCACGAGAAGTACGTGGAGAAAAACTGTTTTTT
TRBJ1-1 few TRBV24-1 . CATSATGTPGSTEAFF TGTGCCACCAGTGCAACCGGGACTCCAGGGAGCACTGAAGCTTTCTTT
TRBJ1-1 . TRBV12-3/TRBV12-4 . CASSFGHTEAFF TGTGCCAGCAGTTTTGGCCACACTGAAGCTTTCTTT
TRBJ1-2 . TRBV29-1 . CSVGSRPATNYGYTF TGCAGCGTTGGGTCCAGGCCGGCCACTAACTATGGCTACACCTTC
TRBJ1-1 . TRBV4-2 TRBD1 CASSQEGTVSNTEAFF TGTGCCAGCAGCCAAGAAGGGACAGTCTCGAACACTGAAGCTTTCTTT
TRBJ1-1 few TRBV12-3/TRBV12-4 . CASSLVEEGTEAFF TGTGCCAGCAGTTTAGTGGAGGAGGGCACTGAAGCTTTCTTT
TRBJ1-1 few TRBV7-2 . CASSLAGGVSTEAFF TGTGCCAGCAGCTTAGCGGGGGGCGTAAGCACTGAAGCTTTCTTT
TRBJ1-1 few TRBV3-1 . CASSQDGGSAEAFF TGTGCCAGCAGCCAAGACGGAGGCAGTGCTGAAGCTTTCTTT
TRBJ2-5 few TRBV3-1 TRBD2 CASSPRASGGGETQYF TGTGCCAGCAGCCCCCGGGCTAGCGGGGGCGGGGAGACCCAGTACTTC
TRBJ2-1 few TRBV12-3/TRBV12-4 . CASSGLPGDEQFF TGTGCCAGCAGTGGGCTCCCGGGTGATGAGCAGTTCTTC
TRBJ1-1 few TRBV12-3/TRBV12-4 TRBD1 CASRPQQGMGGAFF TGTGCCAGCAGGCCTCAACAGGGGATGGGTGGAGCTTTCTTT